This T cell receptor beta chain is from a study of T-cell reconstitution after alpha-beta-depleted transplantation in children (TCRdb year 2016). Broadly, across the study: Using TCR repertoire profiling, the study quantitatively followed how T-cell immune reconstitution unfolded in children after TCRalphabeta/CD19-depleted allogeneic hematopoietic cell transplantation.

As for this clonotype: No cognate antigen has been identified for it. No clone much larger than this one lies a single base away; base qualities are absent.

Ends trimmed: V by 4 bases, J by 7 bases; bases unmatched to a gene: 5. Its CDR3 holds 14 amino acids, cysteine through phenylalanine. The DNA shown is the 42-base CDR3, in frame from base 1. The germline V gene provides CDR1 SGHRS and CDR2 YFSETQ. Library preparation employed PCR. Sequencing was carried out with an Illumina HiSeq 2500. Molecular barcoding was employed in the preparation of TCR libraries, with unique molecular identifiers being used to normalize TCRbeta repertoire quantification. Starting from the raw public reads, TCRdb applied fastp trimming at Q25, assembled clones with MiXCR and retained in-frame beta chains. Identical CDR3 protein sequences are pooled into one entry, listed with their most common genes and DNA. The sample table records a few hundred thousand distinct CDR3 sequences; more than 20% of these occur just once. The top ten hold about 5% of the sample. In light of the paper, this sample's treatment or condition label describes: allogeneic hematopoietic cell transplantation with graft depleted of TCRalphabeta T cells and CD19 B cells. The transplant recipients were children given TCRalphabeta/CD19-depleted allogeneic hematopoietic cell grafts.

General conclusions and limits of the study: The apparently early recovery of alphabetaT-cell counts about two months after transplant reportedly depended on only several hundred rapidly expanded clones that came from non-depleted graft cells. Hyperexpanded clone frequencies declined over subsequent months; after one year, T-cell counts and TCRbeta diversity were mostly attributed to newly produced T cells. In some patients, high TCRbeta diversity at day 60 was attributed to recipient T cells and intrathymic progenitors that had survived conditioning.

The material was PBMCs, mostly from graft donor cells, obtained 360 days after TCRalphabeta/CD19-depleted stem cell transplant. This receptor was identified in a female patient aged 2-10 years who had a stem cell transplant for congenital amegakaryocytic thrombocytopenia, so the T cells may come from the graft donor. This receptor chain uses TRBV5-1 and TRBJ1-6; a stretch of 7 junction bases matches TRBD1. The CDR3 amino acid sequence is: CASSLDRTNSPLHF. At the DNA level, the sequence is TGCGCCAGCAGCCTGGACAGGACGAATTCACCCCTCCACTTT.